This is a list of T cell receptor beta chains from one sample in a study of T cell responses to AZD1222 COVID-19 vaccine. Clones were sequenced by immunoSEQ multiplex PCR, and TCRdb holds only the in-frame ones, with some missing. Here the sample spans roughly 93,000 clones, approximately 89% being singletons. Sequenced here: peripheral blood, sampled on day 0 of MenACWY control vaccination. All receptors derive from an adult in good health. Each CDR3 is given with its conserved first and last residue. D genes are given only for firm matches. Not every row has a clone size; where given, it reads once, few, many or a size class.

>TRBV7-2|TRBJ1-1|.|.
CASSSSVMPNTEAFF
TGTGCCAGCAGCTCCTCCGTGATGCCGAACACTGAAGCTTTCTTT
>TRBV28|TRBJ2-5|once|.
CASTSGTTQYF
TGTGCCAGCACTTCCGGGACTACCCAGTACTTC
>TRBV13|TRBJ2-1|.|.
CASRSEASAYNEQFF
TGTGCCAGCCGCTCGGAGGCTAGCGCCTACAATGAGCAGTTCTTC
>TRBV15|TRBJ1-1|.|.
CATSRGTEAFF
TGTGCCACCAGCAGGGGCACTGAAGCTTTCTTT
>TRBV6-2/TRBV6-3|TRBJ2-7|.|.
CASSAGPSYEQYF
TGTGCCAGCAGTGCGGGACCATCCTACGAGCAGTACTTC
>TRBV7-6|TRBJ2-7|.|TRBD1
CASSLGLGRGLVEQYF
TGTGCCAGCAGCTTAGGGCTGGGCAGGGGGCTGGTAGAGCAGTACTTC
>TRBV4-3|TRBJ1-5|.|.
CASSQDGRGSNQPQHF
TGCGCCAGCAGCCAAGACGGTCGAGGTAGCAATCAGCCCCAGCATTTT
>TRBV7-2|TRBJ1-6|.|TRBD1
CASSLEGLTGNNSPLHF
TGTGCCAGCAGCTTAGAGGGGTTGACAGGGAACAATTCACCCCTCCACTTT
>TRBV12-5|TRBJ2-1|.|.
CASGLDGTGNEQFF
TGTGCTAGTGGTTTGGACGGAACGGGGAATGAGCAGTTCTTC
>TRBV10-3|TRBJ2-3|.|.
CAITTQREDTQYF
TGTGCCATCACCACCCAAAGGGAGGATACGCAGTATTTT
>TRBV4-3|TRBJ2-1|.|.
CASSTDYNEQFF
TGCGCCAGCAGTACAGACTACAATGAGCAGTTCTTC
>TRBV12-3/TRBV12-4|TRBJ1-1|.|.
CASFLNTEAFF
TGTGCCAGCTTCCTGAACACTGAAGCTTTCTTT
>TRBV4-2|TRBJ1-5|.|.
CASSQEGGLGAQPQHF
TGTGCCAGCAGCCAAGAGGGGGGGTTAGGCGCGCAGCCCCAGCATTTT
>TRBV10-3|TRBJ2-5|.|TRBD2
CASGLAGSQETQYF
TGTGCCTCCGGACTAGCGGGGTCCCAAGAGACCCAGTACTTC
>TRBV30|TRBJ1-5|.|.
CAWSEALHQPQHF
TGTGCCTGGAGTGAGGCCCTCCATCAGCCCCAGCATTTT
>TRBV6-2/TRBV6-3|TRBJ1-5|.|.
CASSYIDTISNQPQHF
TGTGCCAGCAGTTACATCGACACGATTAGCAATCAGCCCCAGCATTTT
>TRBV7-2|TRBJ1-6|.|TRBD1
CASSYRQGNSPLHF
TGTGCCAGCAGCTACCGACAGGGGAATTCACCCCTCCACTTT
>TRBV18|TRBJ1-2|.|.
CASSHGGSYGYTF
TGTGCCAGCTCCCACGGCGGGAGCTATGGCTACACCTTC
>TRBV3-1/TRBV3-2|TRBJ2-1|.|.
CASSQDGGVVGYNEQFF
TGTGCCAGCAGCCAAGATGGAGGGGTGGTGGGGTACAATGAGCAGTTCTTC
>TRBV6-4|TRBJ1-6|.|.
CASSDVDEMTNSPLHF
TGTGCCAGCAGTGACGTCGACGAAATGACAAATTCACCCCTCCACTTT
>TRBV9|TRBJ1-4|.|TRBD1
CASSAVPDRFEEKLFF
TGTGCCAGCAGCGCCGTACCGGACAGGTTTGAGGAAAAACTGTTTTTT
>TRBV7-8|TRBJ1-1|.|.
CASSLISDTEAFF
TGTGCCAGCAGCTTAATTTCGGACACTGAAGCTTTCTTT
>TRBV19|TRBJ1-4|.|TRBD1
CASRDRGRSVNEKLFF
TGTGCCAGTAGAGACAGGGGGCGATCAGTTAATGAAAAACTGTTTTTT
>TRBV11-3|TRBJ2-1|.|.
CASSLVSGAGVNEQFF
TGTGCCAGCAGCTTAGTGTCGGGGGCCGGGGTCAATGAGCAGTTCTTC
>TRBV15|TRBJ2-7|once|TRBD1
CATSRDRGQQYF
TGTGCCACCAGCAGAGACAGGGGGCAACAGTACTTC
>TRBV6-5|TRBJ1-1|.|.
CASRGPGNTEAFF
TGTGCCAGCAGGGGACCGGGAAACACTGAAGCTTTCTTT